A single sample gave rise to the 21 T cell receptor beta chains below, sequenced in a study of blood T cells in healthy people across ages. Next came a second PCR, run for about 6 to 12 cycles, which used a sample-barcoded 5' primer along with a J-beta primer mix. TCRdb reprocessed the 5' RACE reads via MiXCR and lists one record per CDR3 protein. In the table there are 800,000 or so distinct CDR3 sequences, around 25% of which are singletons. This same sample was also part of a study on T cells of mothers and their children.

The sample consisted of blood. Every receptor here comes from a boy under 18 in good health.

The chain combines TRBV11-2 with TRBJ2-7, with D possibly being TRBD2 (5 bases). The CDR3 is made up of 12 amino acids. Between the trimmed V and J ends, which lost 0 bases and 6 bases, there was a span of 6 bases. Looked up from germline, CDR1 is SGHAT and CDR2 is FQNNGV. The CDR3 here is CASSLDEGEQYF. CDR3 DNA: TGTGCCAGCAGCTTAGATGAGGGCGAGCAGTACTTC.

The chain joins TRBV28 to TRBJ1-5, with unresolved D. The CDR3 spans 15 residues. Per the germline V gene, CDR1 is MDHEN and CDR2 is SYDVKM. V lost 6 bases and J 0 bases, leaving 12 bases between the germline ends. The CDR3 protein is CASRRETSSNQPQHF. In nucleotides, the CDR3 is TGTGCCAGCAGACGCGAGACGAGTAGCAATCAGCCCCAGCATTTT.

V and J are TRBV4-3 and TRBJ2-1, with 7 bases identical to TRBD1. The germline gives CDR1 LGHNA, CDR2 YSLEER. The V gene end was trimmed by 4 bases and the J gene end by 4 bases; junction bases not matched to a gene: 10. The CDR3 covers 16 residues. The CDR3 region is CASSPSTGTDYNEQFF. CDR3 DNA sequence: TGCGCCAGCAGCCCCTCAACAGGGACAGATTACAATGAGCAGTTCTTC.

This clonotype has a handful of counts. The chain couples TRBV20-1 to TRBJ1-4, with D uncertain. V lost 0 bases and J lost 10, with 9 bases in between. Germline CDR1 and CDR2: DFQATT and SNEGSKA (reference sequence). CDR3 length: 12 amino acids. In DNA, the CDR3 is TGCAGTGCTAGAGATATCTCGGGAAAACTGTTTTTT. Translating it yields CSARDISGKLFF.

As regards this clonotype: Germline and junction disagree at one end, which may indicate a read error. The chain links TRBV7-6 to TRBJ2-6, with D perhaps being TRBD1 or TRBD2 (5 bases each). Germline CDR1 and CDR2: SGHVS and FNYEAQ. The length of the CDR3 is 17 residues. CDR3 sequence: CASSVSRAGAGADVLTF. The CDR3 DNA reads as TGTGCCAGCAGCGTCTCTCGGGCGGGTGCTGGGGCCGACGTCCTGACTTTC. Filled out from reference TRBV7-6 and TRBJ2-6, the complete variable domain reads GAGVSQSPRYKVTKRGQDVALRCDPISGHVSLYWYRQALGQGPEFLTYFNYEAQQDKSGLPNDRFSAERPEGSISTLTIQRTEQRDSAMYRCASSVSRAGAGADVLTFGAGSRLTVL.

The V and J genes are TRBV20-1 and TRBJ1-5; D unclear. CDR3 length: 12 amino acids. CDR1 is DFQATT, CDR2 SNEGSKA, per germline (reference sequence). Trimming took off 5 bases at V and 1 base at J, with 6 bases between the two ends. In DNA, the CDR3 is TGCAGTGCTCAACTGAGCAATCAGCCCCAGCATTTT. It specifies CSAQLSNQPQHF.

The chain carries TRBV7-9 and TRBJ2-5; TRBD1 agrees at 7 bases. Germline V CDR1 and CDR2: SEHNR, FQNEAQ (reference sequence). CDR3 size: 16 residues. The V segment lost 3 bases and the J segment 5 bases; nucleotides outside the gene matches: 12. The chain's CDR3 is CASSLGPDRASETQYF. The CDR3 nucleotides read TGTGCCAGCAGCTTGGGCCCCGACAGGGCAAGTGAGACCCAGTACTTC.

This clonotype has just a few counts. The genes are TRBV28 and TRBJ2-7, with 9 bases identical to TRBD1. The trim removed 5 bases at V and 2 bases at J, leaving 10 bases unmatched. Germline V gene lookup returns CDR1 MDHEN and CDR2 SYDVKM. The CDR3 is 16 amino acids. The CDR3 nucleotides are TGTGCCAGCAGTCCTTACGCGGGACAGGGCGCCTACGAGCAGTACTTC. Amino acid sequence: CASSPYAGQGAYEQYF.

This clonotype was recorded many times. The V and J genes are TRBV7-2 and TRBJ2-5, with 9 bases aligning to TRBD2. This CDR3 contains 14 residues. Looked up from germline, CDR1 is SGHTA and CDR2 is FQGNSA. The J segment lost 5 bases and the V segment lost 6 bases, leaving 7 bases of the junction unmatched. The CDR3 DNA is TGTGCCAGCAGTTCGGGACTAGCCCGGGAGACCCAGTACTTC. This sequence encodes CASSSGLARETQYF. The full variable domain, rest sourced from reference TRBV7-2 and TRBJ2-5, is GAGVSQSPSNKVTEKGKDVELRCDPISGHTALYWYRQSLGQGLEFLIYFQGNSAPDKSGLPSDRFSAERTGGSVSTLTIQRTQQEDSAVYLCASSSGLARETQYFGPGTRLLVL.

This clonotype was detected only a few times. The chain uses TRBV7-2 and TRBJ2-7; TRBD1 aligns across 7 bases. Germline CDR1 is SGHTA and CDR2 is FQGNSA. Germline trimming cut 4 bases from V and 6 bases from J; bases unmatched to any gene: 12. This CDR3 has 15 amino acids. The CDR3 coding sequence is TGTGCCAGCAGCTCCCGGGACAGCAACCTCGGCGAGCAGTACTTC. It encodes CASSSRDSNLGEQYF.

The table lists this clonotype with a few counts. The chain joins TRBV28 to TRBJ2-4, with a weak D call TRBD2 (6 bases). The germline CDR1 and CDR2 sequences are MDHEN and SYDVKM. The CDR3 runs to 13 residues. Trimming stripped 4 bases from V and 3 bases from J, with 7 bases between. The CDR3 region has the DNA TGTGCCAGCAGTTCCGGGAGCAAAAACATTCAGTACTTC. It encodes CASSSGSKNIQYF.

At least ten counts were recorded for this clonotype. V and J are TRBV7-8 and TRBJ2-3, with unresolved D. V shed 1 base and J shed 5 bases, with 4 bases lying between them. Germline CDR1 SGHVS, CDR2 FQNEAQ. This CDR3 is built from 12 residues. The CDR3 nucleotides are TGTGCCAGCAGCTTAGGTGTAGATACGCAGTATTTT. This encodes CASSLGVDTQYF.

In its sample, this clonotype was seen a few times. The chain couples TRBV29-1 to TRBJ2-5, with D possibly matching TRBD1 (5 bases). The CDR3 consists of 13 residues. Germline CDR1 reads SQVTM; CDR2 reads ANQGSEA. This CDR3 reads CSLSKGVGETQYF. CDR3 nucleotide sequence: TGCAGTTTATCCAAAGGGGTAGGAGAGACCCAGTACTTC.

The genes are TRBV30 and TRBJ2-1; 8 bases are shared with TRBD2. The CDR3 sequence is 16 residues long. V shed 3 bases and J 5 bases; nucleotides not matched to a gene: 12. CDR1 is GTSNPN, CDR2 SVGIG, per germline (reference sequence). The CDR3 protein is CAWRPMGRGANNEQFF. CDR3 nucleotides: TGTGCCTGGAGGCCCATGGGGCGGGGGGCAAACAATGAGCAGTTCTTC.

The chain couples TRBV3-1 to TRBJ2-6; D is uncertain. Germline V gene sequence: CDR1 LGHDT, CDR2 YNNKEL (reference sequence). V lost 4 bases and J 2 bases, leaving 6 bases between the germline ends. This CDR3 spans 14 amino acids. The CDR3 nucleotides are TGTGCCAGCAGCCGCCCTCCTGGGGCCAACGTCCTGACTTTC. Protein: CASSRPPGANVLTF.

The chain's CDR3 is CSVAQVNLNTEAFF. CDR3 DNA: TGCAGCGTTGCACAGGTAAACCTGAACACTGAAGCTTTCTTT. The rearrangement links TRBV29-1 to TRBJ1-1; D may be TRBD1 (5 bases). V gave up 4 bases and J gave up 0 bases, with 12 bases separating them. Germline V CDR1 and CDR2: SQVTM, ANQGSEA. The CDR3 sequence is 14 residues long.

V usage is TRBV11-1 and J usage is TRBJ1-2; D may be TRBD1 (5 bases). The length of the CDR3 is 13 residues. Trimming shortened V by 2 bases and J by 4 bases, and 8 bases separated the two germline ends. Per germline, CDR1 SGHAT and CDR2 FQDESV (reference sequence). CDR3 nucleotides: TGTGCCAGCAGCTTACAGGGCAGCTATGGCTACACCTTC. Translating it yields CASSLQGSYGYTF.

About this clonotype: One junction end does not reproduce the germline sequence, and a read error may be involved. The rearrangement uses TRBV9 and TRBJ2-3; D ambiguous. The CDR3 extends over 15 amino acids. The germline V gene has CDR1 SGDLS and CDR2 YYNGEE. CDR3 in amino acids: CAISVEWWRTDTQYF. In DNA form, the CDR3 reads TGTGCCATCAGCGTAGAGTGGTGGCGCACAGATACGCAGTATTTT.

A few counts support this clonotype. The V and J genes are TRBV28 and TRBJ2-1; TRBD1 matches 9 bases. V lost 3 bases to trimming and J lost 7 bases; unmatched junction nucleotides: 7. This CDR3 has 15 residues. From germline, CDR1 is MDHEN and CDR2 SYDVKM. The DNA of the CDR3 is TGTGCCAGCAGTTTCTCGGGACAGGGTTTGAATGAGCAGTTCTTC. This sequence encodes CASSFSGQGLNEQFF.

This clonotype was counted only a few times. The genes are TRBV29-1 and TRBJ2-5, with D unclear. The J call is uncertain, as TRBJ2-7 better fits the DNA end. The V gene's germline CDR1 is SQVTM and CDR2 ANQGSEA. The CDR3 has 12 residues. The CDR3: CSVESRPYEQYF. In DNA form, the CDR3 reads TGCAGCGTTGAAAGCCGACCCTACGAGCAGTACTTC.

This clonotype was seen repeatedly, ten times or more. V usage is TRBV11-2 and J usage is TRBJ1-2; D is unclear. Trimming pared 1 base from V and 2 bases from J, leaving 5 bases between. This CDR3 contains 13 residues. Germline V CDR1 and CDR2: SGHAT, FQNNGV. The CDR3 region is CASSLGLNYGYTF. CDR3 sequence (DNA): TGTGCCAGCAGCTTAGGACTGAACTATGGCTACACCTTC.